In its sample, the clone carrying this T cell receptor (beta chain) was seen a few times. Clones were read by immunoSEQ multiplex PCR, and TCRdb kept only the in-frame ones, dropping some. The sample comprises approximately 7,000 clones, roughly 30% of which are singletons, and 6% rests with the top ten. Germline V gene sequence: CDR1 MNHNS, CDR2 SASEGT. CDR3 length equals 14 residues. Trimming removed 9 bases at V and 0 bases at J, with 15 bases between. The data belong to a study of graft-versus-host responses after intestinal transplantation. Overall study: Recipients obtained multivisceral, liver-intestinal, or isolated intestinal transplants. Uniformly, recipients were administered anti-thymocyte globulin induction with subsequent tacrolimus and steroids for approximately three years. Whole-study results and caveats: Across patients carrying graft-donor T cell macrochimerism, allografts held high graft-versus-host to host-versus-graft clonal ratios.

Each mixed lymphocyte reaction held approximately 200,000 CFSE-labeled responders and approximately 200,000 irradiated violet-dye-labeled stimulators. Sorting after the reaction isolated proliferating CFSE-low CD3+CD4+ and CD3+CD8+ responders. The TCR sequence derives from a human patient who was an organ donor for intestinal transplantation. The sample in question was alloreactive CD8+ T cells from a mixed lymphocyte reaction culture, obtained before transplantation. Subset noted: CFSE-low proliferating T cells sorted from roughly 6-day pre-transplant mixed lymphocyte reaction (GvH or HvG direction). This chain links TRBV6-1 with TRBJ2-7; D is possibly TRBD2 (5 bases). The CDR3 DNA reads TGTGCCAGTAGCGAACTCTCAAGCTCCTACGAGCAGTACTTC. Its translation: CASSELSSSYEQYF.